This T cell receptor beta chain was observed in a study of monozygotic twins with inflammatory bowel disease. Study results and caveats: Immunosuppressive treatments differing between patients may have added repertoire variability. Discordant twins had repertoire similarity that did not differ from that of concordant twins, possibly from limited power. The data offered no way to tell different T cell subtypes apart.

Germline CDR1 reads SGHNT; CDR2 reads YYREEE (reference sequence). The CDR3 runs 15 residues. One entry per CDR3 protein, without DNA, is what TCRdb gives after re-calling the 5' RACE reads. The repertoire table contains more than 300,000 distinct CDR3 sequences. On this clonotype itself: Its target is not known.

This TCR was recovered from a human donor with ulcerative colitis or Crohn's disease, or a healthy co-twin of an affected twin (not recorded which). The specimen was blood. The chain employs TRBV5-4 and TRBJ1-4; absent DNA, TCRdb's TRBD1 call cannot be checked. CDR3 in amino acids: CASSLDGHPSEKLFF.